A selection of T cell receptor beta chains follows, all from one sample in a study of identical twins. TCRdb processed the 5' RACE reads anew with MiXCR; each CDR3 protein has one entry. Found here are fewer than 250,000 distinct CDR3 sequences, about 7.5% of them singletons; the top ten hold 5.4%. The same specimen was also included in a second study, on yellow fever vaccine responses in identical twins.

The sequenced sample was CD8+ T cells sorted from blood. These receptors all stem from a young woman in good health. The conserved cysteine and the conserved F or W are not part of the CDR3 here. D genes are given only for firm matches.

j_call | d_call | v_call | cdr3_aa
TRBJ2-7 | TRBD2 | TRBV5-6 | ASSRLAGVLTYEQY
TRBJ2-5 | TRBD2 | TRBV12-3/TRBV12-4 | ASSLIAGLETQY
TRBJ2-7 | - | TRBV20-1 | SARDRTSVYEQY
TRBJ2-2 | - | TRBV20-1 | SARSTEKNTGELF
TRBJ2-4 | TRBD1 | TRBV7-3 | ASSKKGQGENIQY
TRBJ1-1 | - | TRBV19 | ASSIGGGDTEAF
TRBJ2-2 | - | TRBV9 | ASSVGGYTGELF
TRBJ1-4 | - | TRBV4-1 | ASSQGVYRETL
TRBJ2-7 | TRBD1 | TRBV7-9 | ASSYGGTGGEQY
TRBJ1-2 | TRBD1 | TRBV6-1 | ASSEYPMTGEGYGYT
TRBJ2-2 | - | TRBV4-2 | ASSQDWDGELF
TRBJ1-4 | TRBD1 | TRBV5-5 | ASSGGQGPNEKLF
TRBJ2-7 | TRBD1 | TRBV18 | ASSPPRDRDYEQY
TRBJ2-3 | - | TRBV27 | ASSQTMGADTQY
TRBJ1-1 | - | TRBV5-1 | ASSTDTTEAF
TRBJ1-1 | TRBD1 | TRBV12-3/TRBV12-4 | ASSPDRGSTEAF